The 29 T cell receptor beta chains in this list originate from one sample, sequenced in a study of blood T cells in healthy people across ages. Using a J-beta primer mix together with a sample-barcoded 5' primer, a second PCR was run for about 6 to 12 cycles. One entry per CDR3 protein results from TCRdb running MiXCR on the 5' RACE reads. The repertoire consists of hundreds of thousands of distinct CDR3 sequences, with roughly 48% occurring once and the leading ten covering roughly 13%. Input material: blood. These receptors were collected from a man younger than 40 in good health.

The chain uses TRBV9 and TRBJ2-7, with D maybe TRBD2 (5 bases). Germline V CDR1 and CDR2: SGDLS, YYNGEE. The CDR3 sequence is 13 residues long. Deletions cut 0 bases from V and 4 bases from J, with 8 bases between. Here the CDR3 DNA reads TGTGCCAGCAGCGTAGAGGGAGATTACGAGCAGTACTTC. Its protein is CASSVEGDYEQYF.

The chain uses TRBV4-2 and TRBJ1-1; 8 positions match TRBD1. The germline CDR1 and CDR2 sequences are LGHNA and YNFKEQ. The CDR3 spans 17 residues. J was trimmed by 1 base and V by 3 bases; bases with no gene match: 10. The CDR3 loop reads CASSQAGTGSGNTEAFF. In nucleotides, the CDR3 is TGTGCCAGCAGCCAGGCCGGGACAGGCTCCGGGAACACTGAAGCTTTCTTT.

This chain joins TRBV20-1 and TRBJ1-2; D might be TRBD1 (6 bases). CDR1 is DFQATT and CDR2 is SNEGSKA in the germline V gene (reference sequence). This CDR3 comprises 14 residues. Trimming shortened V by 3 bases and J by 0 bases, and 11 bases separated the two germline ends. The CDR3 loop reads CSASETGTNYGYTF. Here the CDR3 DNA reads TGCAGTGCTAGCGAGACAGGTACTAACTATGGCTACACCTTC.

The V gene is TRBV2, the J gene TRBJ1-5; weak D call: TRBD1 (5 bases). This CDR3 contains 11 residues. Trimming removed 4 bases from V and 11 bases from J, with 9 bases in between. Germline V gene sequence: CDR1 SNHLY, CDR2 FYNNEI. The CDR3, as DNA: TGTGCCAGCAGTGGAGGGGTGGCCCAGCATTTT. Residues: CASSGGVAQHF.

The CDR3 DNA is TGCAGTGCTGTTCACAGGAACCAGCATTTT. This sequence encodes CSAVHRNQHF. The V and J genes are TRBV20-1 and TRBJ1-5; maybe TRBD1 (5 bases). Germline CDR1 and CDR2: DFQATT and SNEGSKA (reference sequence). CDR3 size: 10 residues. The ends were cut back, 5 bases at V and 12 bases at J, with 11 bases in the middle.

This chain joins TRBV7-2 and TRBJ2-7, with 8 bases lining up with TRBD1. The CDR3 loop spans 12 amino acids. V lost 4 bases and J lost 8; bases outside the gene matches: 4. CDR1 is SGHTA and CDR2 is FQGNSA in the germline V gene. The CDR3 protein is CASSSGGVKQYF. In DNA form, the CDR3 reads TGTGCCAGCAGCTCAGGGGGCGTTAAGCAGTACTTC.

This clonotype was found a few times. The gene calls are TRBV9 and TRBJ2-3; D may be TRBD1 (5 bases). Trimming took 3 bases from V and 0 from J, leaving 14 bases between them. This CDR3 has 16 amino acids. Germline V gene sequence: CDR1 SGDLS, CDR2 YYNGEE. The CDR3 bases are TGTGCCAGCAGCGCCCACGACAGCCAAAGCACAGATACGCAGTATTTT. It codes for CASSAHDSQSTDTQYF.

The chain uses TRBV2 and TRBJ2-3, with 8 bases that match TRBD2. Germline V CDR1 and CDR2: SNHLY, FYNNEI. The CDR3 has 15 residues. Losses at the gene ends were 6 bases for V and 5 bases for J; bases not matched to a gene: 10. The CDR3 coding sequence is TGTGCCAGCAGGAAACGTAGCGGGGCGTTAGATACGCAGTATTTT. This encodes CASRKRSGALDTQYF.

This clonotype has only one observation. This CDR3 is missing its conserved last phenylalanine or tryptophan, likely due to a read error. The V and J genes are TRBV3-1 and TRBJ1-2, with D possibly matching TRBD1 (6 bases). Germline CDR1 and CDR2: LGHDT and YNNKEL (reference sequence). V was cut by 1 base and J by 10 bases, with 13 bases left in between. The length of the CDR3 is 13 residues. The DNA of the CDR3 is TGTGCCAGCAGCCAAGGATACAGGGTCAACTACACCTTA. This codes for CASSQGYRVNYTL.

This clonotype was seen only a few times. The CDR3 region is CASTQRGSSYEQYF. The CDR3, as DNA: TGTGCCAGCACTCAGCGGGGTTCCTCCTACGAGCAGTACTTC. The chain recombines TRBV27 with TRBJ2-7, with 7 nucleotides matching TRBD2. The CDR3 consists of 14 residues. The ends lost 7 bases at V and 0 bases at J; junction bases unmatched: 6. Germline CDR1 reads MNHEY; CDR2 reads SMNVEV (reference sequence).

The chain combines TRBV28 with TRBJ2-5; D remains ambiguous. Germline V gives CDR1 MDHEN, CDR2 SYDVKM. Trimming stripped 11 bases from V and 5 bases from J, with 18 bases between. The CDR3 totals 13 residues. Here the CDR3 DNA reads TGTGCCGGAAGGCGCGGTGGAGAGGAGACCCAGTACTTC. It specifies CAGRRGGEETQYF.

The genes are TRBV11-3 and TRBJ2-5; TRBD2 agrees at 14 bases. There are 12 residues in the CDR3. Germline values: CDR1 SGHNT, CDR2 YENEEA. Trimming at V came to 5 bases and at J to 13 bases, leaving 3 bases not matched to a gene. The CDR3 DNA reads TGTGCCAGCAGCCGGACTAGCGGGGGGTTGTACTTC. Translating it yields CASSRTSGGLYF.

In DNA form, the CDR3 reads TGTGCCAGCAGTTTTCGGCCGGTCTCCTACGAGCAGTACTTC. This gives the protein CASSFRPVSYEQYF. The rearrangement joins TRBV12-3 or TRBV12-4 to TRBJ2-7; D remains ambiguous. Trimming stripped 3 bases from V and 0 bases from J, with 9 bases between. CDR3 length: 14 amino acids.

V is TRBV7-8 and J is TRBJ2-3, with D perhaps matching TRBD1 (6 bases). Germline CDR1 SGHVS, CDR2 FQNEAQ. Trimming took off 1 base at V and 0 bases at J, with 14 bases between the two ends. This CDR3 is 17 amino acids long. The CDR3 bases are TGTGCCAGCAGCTTAGTGGTTAGGACAGCTAGCACAGATACGCAGTATTTT. This encodes CASSLVVRTASTDTQYF.

The table lists this clonotype with a few counts. This chain joins TRBV3-1 and TRBJ2-1, with TRBD1 identical over 7 bases. This CDR3 is 16 amino acids long. J lost 2 bases, V lost 1 base, and 5 bases had no gene match. Germline assignment: CDR1 LGHDT and CDR2 YNNKEL (reference sequence). CDR3 sequence: CASSQGDRETYNEQFF. The CDR3 coding sequence is TGTGCCAGCAGCCAAGGTGACAGGGAAACCTACAATGAGCAGTTCTTC.

On this clonotype itself: One end of the junction does not line up with germline, which may come from a read error. The chain is built from TRBV7-2 and TRBJ1-2; TRBD1 aligns across 7 bases. CDR3 length: 15 amino acids. Germline assignment: CDR1 SGHTA and CDR2 FQGNSA. The CDR3 coding sequence is TGTGCCGGCAGTCCGGACAGGCGAATAAACTATGGCTACACCTTC. It encodes CAGSPDRRINYGYTF.

The chain joins TRBV29-1 to TRBJ2-1; TRBD1 agrees at 10 bases. The V gene's germline CDR1 is SQVTM and CDR2 ANQGSEA. CDR3 length: 17 amino acids. J gave up 4 bases and V 6 bases, and 15 bases lay outside the gene matches. CDR3 loop: CSVPPGQGTVTYNEQFF. The CDR3 bases are TGCAGCGTGCCTCCGGGACAGGGGACAGTAACGTACAATGAGCAGTTCTTC.

This clonotype has only a few counts. The rearrangement uses TRBV12-3 or TRBV12-4 and TRBJ2-5; TRBD1 matches at 10 bases. After removal of 5 bases from V and 2 bases from J, the junction contained 8 bases not matched to a gene. CDR3 length equals 16 residues. The chain's CDR3 is CASSRRQGAYQETQYF. The CDR3 region has the DNA TGTGCCAGCAGTAGACGACAGGGGGCCTATCAAGAGACCCAGTACTTC.

About this clonotype itself: A junction boundary mismatches the germline segment, possibly from a read error. This rearrangement joins TRBV6-2 or TRBV6-3 to TRBJ2-2, with D hard to call. This CDR3 comprises 14 residues. Germline lookup yields CDR1 MNHEY and CDR2 SVGEGT. The CDR3: CACSPTMNTGELFF. The CDR3 nucleotides are TGTGCCTGCAGTCCCACCATGAACACCGGGGAGCTGTTTTTT.

The chain couples TRBV24-1 to TRBJ2-3; D unclear. Germline CDR1 KGHDR, CDR2 SFDVKD. The germline V and J ends were trimmed by 2 bases and 0 bases, with 5 bases remaining between them. The CDR3 length is 14 residues. The CDR3 spells CATSDWLSTDTQYF. CDR3 coding DNA: TGTGCCACCAGTGATTGGCTCAGCACAGATACGCAGTATTTT.

A few counts support this clonotype. The V gene is TRBV2, the J gene TRBJ1-5; D is unclear. The CDR3 has 13 residues. Germline CDR1 SNHLY, CDR2 FYNNEI. The V gene lost 7 bases and the J gene lost 9 bases, with 16 bases spanning the gap. The CDR3 DNA follows: TGTGCCAGCAACGCGGACGGGATAACGCCCCAGCATTTT. It is translated as CASNADGITPQHF.

This clonotype was seen repeatedly, ten times or more. The chain is built from TRBV24-1 and TRBJ1-1; possibly TRBD1 for D (5 bases). The ends were cut back, 9 bases at V and 0 bases at J, with 16 bases in the middle. Germline assignment: CDR1 KGHDR and CDR2 SFDVKD. CDR3 length: 15 residues. The CDR3 region is CATSGGAGVNTEAFF. The CDR3 bases are TGTGCCACCTCCGGAGGGGCGGGTGTGAACACTGAAGCTTTCTTT.

In its sample, this clonotype was seen a few times. V usage is TRBV20-1 and J usage is TRBJ2-3, with D possibly called TRBD1 or TRBD2 (5 bases each). This CDR3 comprises 15 residues. Germline V CDR1 and CDR2: DFQATT, SNEGSKA (reference sequence). The V end was cut by 0 bases, the J end by 0 bases, with 10 bases between. CDR3 in amino acids: CSARDLGASTDTQYF. CDR3 in DNA: TGCAGTGCTAGAGACCTCGGGGCAAGCACAGATACGCAGTATTTT.

The chain couples TRBV27 to TRBJ2-5; TRBD2 might be the D (5 bases). TRBJ2-7 explains the end of the DNA better; the J call may be wrong. There are 13 residues in the CDR3. Germline V gene sequence: CDR1 MNHEY, CDR2 SMNVEV (reference sequence). This CDR3 is CASSSLLVPEQYF. Written as DNA, the CDR3 is TGTGCCAGCAGTTCCTTACTAGTTCCCGAGCAGTACTTC.

The chain employs TRBV9 and TRBJ2-5; possible D gene TRBD1, 5 bases. Germline V gene data show CDR1 as SGDLS and CDR2 as YYNGEE. The ends were cut back, 9 bases at V and 11 bases at J, with 26 bases in the middle. This CDR3 has 14 residues. The CDR3 bases are TGTGCCACCAACAGGAACCCCTATTCCGGTGAGCAGTACTTC. Translating gives CATNRNPYSGEQYF.

The V gene is TRBV7-9, the J gene TRBJ1-6; D perhaps matches TRBD1 (6 bases). V was clipped by 5 bases and J by 10 bases, with 24 bases between them. The CDR3 spans 17 residues. The germline V gene encodes CDR1 SEHNR and CDR2 FQNEAQ (reference sequence). CDR3 DNA sequence: TGTGCCAGCAGCCTATGGCGGCTGGGGGCTTTAAGATCACCCCTCCACTTT. It codes for CASSLWRLGALRSPLHF.

This clonotype has more than one count but fewer than ten. The chain joins TRBV28 to TRBJ2-3; D ambiguous. Trimming removed 7 bases from V and 0 bases from J, with 14 bases in between. This CDR3 has 15 amino acids. Germline CDR1 and CDR2: MDHEN and SYDVKM. The CDR3 region has the DNA TGTGCCAGCACCGCCGTTGCACCTAGCACAGATACGCAGTATTTT. It translates to CASTAVAPSTDTQYF.

This clonotype was counted between two and nine times. V is TRBV5-1 and J is TRBJ2-7; D could derive from TRBD1 or TRBD2 (6 bases each). The CDR3 length is 13 residues. Germline-derived CDR1 and CDR2 are SGHRS and YFSETQ. Trimming shortened V by 0 bases and J by 7 bases, and 11 bases separated the two germline ends. The CDR3 reads CASSLETGGEQYF. The CDR3 region has the DNA TGCGCCAGCAGCTTGGAGACAGGAGGGGAGCAGTACTTC.

This chain connects TRBV29-1 to TRBJ2-3; D is unclear. The V and J ends lost 4 bases and 7 bases respectively, with 12 bases between them. The CDR3 is made up of 12 amino acids. Germline CDR1 is SQVTM and CDR2 is ANQGSEA. The CDR3 DNA sequence: TGCAGCGTTGTGCCCGAAGATTATACGCAGTATTTT. Amino acids: CSVVPEDYTQYF.